This T cell receptor beta chain was observed in a study of blood T cell repertoires in COVID-19. Per the original methods: Nucleated cell counts were estimated from reference gene primer amplification. Sequencing used immunoSEQ multiplex PCR; TCRdb keeps in-frame clones, though not all of them. The V and J calls and clone size come from that table; D and trimming were worked out from the DNA. The sample comprises roughly 100,000 clones, 85% to 90% of which are singletons, and less than 40% rests with the top ten. From germline, CDR1 is SGHRS and CDR2 YFSETQ. The CDR3 consists of 14 residues. The ends were cut back, 0 bases at V and 0 bases at J, with 7 bases in the middle.

The chain has TRBV5-1 and TRBJ2-7; D is uncertain. Specimen: peripheral blood. The receptor's source is a woman of 80 years or more with acute or convalescent COVID-19. In DNA form, the CDR3 reads TGCGCCAGCAGCTTGGGGCCCAGCTCCTACGAGCAGTACTTC. Its protein is CASSLGPSSYEQYF. The full variable domain, rest sourced from reference TRBV5-1 and TRBJ2-7, is KAGVTQTPRYLIKTRGQQVTLSCSPISGHRSVSWYQQTPGQGLQFLFEYFSETQRNKGNFPGRFSGRQFSNSRSEMNVSTLELGDSALYLCASSLGPSSYEQYFGPGTRLTVT.